These 21 T cell receptor beta chains came from one sample sequenced in a study of Ad26.COV2.S vaccination and SARS-CoV-2 variants. Treatment reported: over 15 received Ad26.COV2.S at low or high dose, single or two shots; 5 received placebo; per-sample allocation not given. It was on day 63 after the first vaccine or placebo injection that samples were taken. Sequenced by immunoSEQ multiplex PCR; TCRdb stores in-frame clones only, minus some. In the table there are about 390,000 clones, 92% of which are singletons. This specimen was peripheral blood, taken in a trial of Ad26.COV2.S vaccine versus placebo. These receptors all stem from a person aged 18-60 years who received the Ad26.COV2.S COVID-19 vaccine or a placebo.

The chain has TRBV9 and TRBJ1-4, with D unresolved. The CDR3 has 13 amino acids. The V end was cut by 4 bases, the J end by 8 bases, with 12 bases between. Per the germline V gene, CDR1 is SGDLS and CDR2 is YYNGEE. In nucleotides, the CDR3 is TGTGCCAGCAGCACCCTCGGGAGCGAAAAACTGTTTTTT. Its translation: CASSTLGSEKLFF.

Remarks on this clone: Other DNA variants within this sample encode the same CDR3. CDR3 nucleotide sequence: TGTGCCAGTAGTATCCGGGGAGGCACAGATACGCAGTATTTT. It is translated as CASSIRGGTDTQYF. This chain connects TRBV19 to TRBJ2-3, with D possibly matching TRBD2 (5 bases). Germline CDR1 LNHDA, CDR2 SQIVND (reference sequence). This CDR3 region has 14 residues. The ends were cut back, 3 bases at V and 1 base at J, with 8 bases in the middle.

This clone has a single count. The V gene is TRBV7-9, the J gene TRBJ1-5; unclear D gene. Looked up from germline, CDR1 is SEHNR and CDR2 is FQNEAQ (reference sequence). V lost 1 base to trimming and J lost 3 bases, with 1 base between them. This CDR3 has 12 amino acids. The chain's CDR3 is CASSLVNQPQHF. CDR3 coding DNA: TGTGCCAGCAGCTTAGTCAATCAGCCCCAGCATTTT.

The chain is built from TRBV12-5 and TRBJ2-3; D not certain. The CDR3 has 15 amino acids. Trimming cost V 2 bases and J 1 base, with 10 bases left between them. In germline, CDR1 is LGHNT, CDR2 FRNRAP. CDR3 sequence (DNA): TGTGCTAGTGGTTTGATGTCAAGGGGCACAGATACGCAGTATTTT. It is translated as CASGLMSRGTDTQYF.

The gene calls are TRBV28 and TRBJ2-2; the match to TRBD1 covers 8 bases. Trimming took 2 bases from V and 1 from J; bases not matched to a gene: 12. Germline V gene data show CDR1 as MDHEN and CDR2 as SYDVKM. The CDR3 has 19 residues. DNA for the CDR3: TGTGCCAGCAGTTTAGGTTTTCGTTTTGGACAGGGGAACACCGGGGAGCTGTTTTTT. Translated: CASSLGFRFGQGNTGELFF.

The J gene is TRBJ2-2, the V gene TRBV19; no firm D call. Trimming pared 3 bases from V and 2 bases from J, leaving 1 base between. Germline V gene sequence: CDR1 LNHDA, CDR2 SQIVND (reference sequence). This CDR3 has 12 amino acids. In DNA, the CDR3 is TGTGCCAGTAGTATCAACACCGGGGAGCTGTTTTTT. This translates into CASSINTGELFF.

The chain is built from TRBV6-1 and TRBJ1-6; D remains ambiguous. V lost 2 bases, J lost 4 bases, and 9 bases lay in between. CDR3 size: 15 residues. Germline CDR1 is MNHNS and CDR2 is SASEGT. The CDR3 spells CASSESGRYNSPLHF. The DNA for the CDR3 is TGTGCCAGCAGTGAATCCGGCAGATATAATTCACCCCTCCACTTT.

The rearrangement links TRBV2 to TRBJ1-6, with TRBD1 matching 8 bases. This CDR3 has 13 amino acids. Germline V CDR1 and CDR2: SNHLY, FYNNEI. V shed 5 bases and J 9 bases; nucleotides not matched to a gene: 3. CDR3 in amino acids: CASSRTGISPLHF. The CDR3 nucleotides read TGTGCCAGCAGTAGGACAGGGATTTCACCCCTCCACTTT.

Here the CDR3 DNA reads TGTGCCAGCAGCCCCGGGACTAGCGGCTCAGATACGCAGTATTTT. Its translation: CASSPGTSGSDTQYF. V usage is TRBV14 and J usage is TRBJ2-3, with 11 bases aligning to TRBD2. Germline values: CDR1 SGHDN, CDR2 FVKESK. The CDR3 spans 15 residues. V was pared by 4 bases and J by 4 bases, with 4 bases of the junction left unmatched.

J is TRBJ1-6 and V is TRBV7-9, with D possibly being TRBD1 (5 bases). CDR1 is SEHNR, CDR2 FQNEAQ, per germline (reference sequence). V lost 3 bases to trimming and J lost 4 bases, with 13 bases between them. This CDR3 is 16 amino acids long. This chain's CDR3 is CASSLGRFEYNSPLHF. CDR3 nucleotides: TGTGCCAGCAGCTTGGGACGGTTCGAGTATAATTCACCCCTCCACTTT.

The rearrangement links TRBV5-1 to TRBJ1-3; D is possibly TRBD1 (6 bases). The germline V gene has CDR1 SGHRS and CDR2 YFSETQ. Trimming shortened V by 1 base and J by 0 bases, and 11 bases separated the two germline ends. The length of the CDR3 is 16 residues. In DNA, the CDR3 is TGCGCCAGCAGCTTGTGGGACACCCGCTCTGGAAACACCATATATTTT. Amino acids: CASSLWDTRSGNTIYF.

The rearrangement joins TRBV11-3 to TRBJ2-1, with 9 bases fitting TRBD2. CDR1 is SGHNT and CDR2 is YENEEA in the germline V gene. Unmatched junction bases numbered 10, after V lost 0 bases and J lost 10 bases. The CDR3 runs to 16 residues. CDR3 in DNA: TGTGCCAGCAGCTTAGATGGGCGGGGGGGCACTGGCGAGCAGTTCTTC. Translating it yields CASSLDGRGGTGEQFF.

This clone came up once. This chain connects TRBV5-1 to TRBJ2-5, with D tentatively TRBD2 (6 bases). There are 14 residues in the CDR3. Trimming cost V 3 bases and J 5 bases, with 14 bases left between them. Per germline, CDR1 SGHRS and CDR2 YFSETQ. CDR3 sequence (DNA): TGCGCCAGCAGCTCGACCGGGGGTTTGGAGACCCAGTACTTC. Its protein product is CASSSTGGLETQYF.

This chain joins TRBV4-3 and TRBJ2-7; D possibly corresponds to TRBD1 (5 bases). The CDR3 loop spans 16 amino acids. Trimming took off 0 bases at V and 4 bases at J, with 16 bases between the two ends. The V gene's germline CDR1 is LGHNA and CDR2 YSLEER. The CDR3 DNA is TGCGCCAGCAGCCAAGACTCCCTCACCAGGGCTTACGAGCAGTACTTC. Translated: CASSQDSLTRAYEQYF.

This clone is a singleton in its sample. J is TRBJ2-3 and V is TRBV2; no reliable D call. CDR1 is SNHLY and CDR2 is FYNNEI in the germline V gene. This CDR3 is 15 amino acids long. V lost 10 bases, J lost 3 bases, and 20 bases lay in between. CDR3 amino acids: CAILKGAPQTDTQYF. The CDR3 DNA is TGTGCCATCCTAAAAGGCGCCCCCCAGACAGATACGCAGTATTTT.

A word on this clone: Other DNA sequences within the sample encode an identical CDR3. The CDR3 spells CASSLEETQYF. The CDR3 DNA reads as TGCGCCAGCAGCTTGGAAGAGACCCAGTACTTC. The chain is built from TRBV5-1 and TRBJ2-5; D is unclear. Germline V gives CDR1 SGHRS, CDR2 YFSETQ. The CDR3 spans 11 residues. The V end was cut by 0 bases, the J end by 3 bases, with 0 bases between.

This sequence joins TRBV4-3 and TRBJ2-3; 8 bases match TRBD2. The CDR3 extends over 19 amino acids. Germline V gene lookup returns CDR1 LGHNA and CDR2 YSLEER. V lost 0 bases and J lost 3; bases outside the gene matches: 14. The CDR3 DNA reads TGCGCCAGCAGCCAAGAATGGGCGGGGGGCCAGAGGTTAACAGATACGCAGTATTTT. As protein: CASSQEWAGGQRLTDTQYF.

V usage is TRBV18 and J usage is TRBJ1-3; 10 bases match TRBD1. In germline, CDR1 is KGHSH, CDR2 LQKENI. With 2 bases clipped from V and 7 bases from J, the junction kept 8 bases outside the gene matches. The length of the CDR3 is 16 residues. The CDR3 nucleotides read TGTGCCAGCTCACCATACGCCTGGACAGGGGGGAACACCATATATTTT. Protein: CASSPYAWTGGNTIYF.

The CDR3 sequence is CASSYFDNGYTF. As DNA, the CDR3 is TGTGCCAGCAGTTACTTCGACAACGGCTACACCTTC. The J gene is TRBJ1-2, the V gene TRBV6-2 or TRBV6-3; D remains unclear. V lost 1 base, J lost 8 bases, and 8 bases lay in between. Per germline, CDR1 MNHEY and CDR2 SVGEGT. The CDR3 is made up of 12 amino acids.

The V and J genes are TRBV19 and TRBJ1-5, with D hard to call. The CDR3 runs 13 residues. V lost 4 bases and J lost 1, with 5 bases in between. The germline gives CDR1 LNHDA, CDR2 SQIVND (reference sequence). The CDR3 sequence: CASSKWSNQPQHF. CDR3 nucleotide sequence: TGTGCCAGTAGTAAGTGGAGCAATCAGCCCCAGCATTTT.

The J gene is TRBJ1-1, the V gene TRBV19; D might be TRBD1 (5 bases). CDR1 is LNHDA and CDR2 is SQIVND in the germline V gene (reference sequence). Trimming removed 2 bases from V and 3 bases from J, with 10 bases in between. The CDR3 sequence is 14 residues long. CDR3 sequence (DNA): TGTGCCAGTAGTATACAGGGAGGTCACACTGAAGCTTTCTTT. Amino acid sequence: CASSIQGGHTEAFF.